The TCR beta chain under discussion was sequenced for a study of shared clonotypes between healthy human individuals. Sequenced by immunoSEQ multiplex PCR; TCRdb stores in-frame clones only, minus some. The sample has roughly 600,000 clones, 95% to 98% seen once. The naive CD8 fraction comprised CD45RO-negative cells positively selected for CCR7 and excluded terminally differentiated effector memory CD45RA+ cells. Germline-derived CDR1 and CDR2 are LGHNA and YNFKEQ. The V segment lost 0 bases and the J segment 10 bases; nucleotides outside the gene matches: 3. CDR3 length equals 13 residues. The sample consisted of naive CD8+ T cells sorted from blood. The rearrangement links TRBV4-2 to TRBJ2-1, with 7 bases matching TRBD2. This TCR was recovered from a young man in good health. The CDR3 is CASSQEAGDEQFF. For the CDR3, the DNA is TGTGCCAGCAGCCAAGAGGCGGGAGACGAGCAGTTCTTC.